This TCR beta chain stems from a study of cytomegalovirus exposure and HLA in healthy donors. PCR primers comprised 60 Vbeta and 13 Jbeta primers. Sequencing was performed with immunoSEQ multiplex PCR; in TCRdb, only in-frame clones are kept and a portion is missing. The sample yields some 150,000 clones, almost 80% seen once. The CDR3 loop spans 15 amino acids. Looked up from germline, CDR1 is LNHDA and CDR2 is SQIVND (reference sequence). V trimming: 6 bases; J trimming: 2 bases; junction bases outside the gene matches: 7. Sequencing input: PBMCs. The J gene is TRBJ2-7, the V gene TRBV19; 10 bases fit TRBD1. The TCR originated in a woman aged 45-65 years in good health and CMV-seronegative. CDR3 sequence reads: CASSPRGTGAYEQYF. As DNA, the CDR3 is TGTGCCAGTAGCCCTAGGGGGACAGGGGCCTACGAGCAGTACTTC.